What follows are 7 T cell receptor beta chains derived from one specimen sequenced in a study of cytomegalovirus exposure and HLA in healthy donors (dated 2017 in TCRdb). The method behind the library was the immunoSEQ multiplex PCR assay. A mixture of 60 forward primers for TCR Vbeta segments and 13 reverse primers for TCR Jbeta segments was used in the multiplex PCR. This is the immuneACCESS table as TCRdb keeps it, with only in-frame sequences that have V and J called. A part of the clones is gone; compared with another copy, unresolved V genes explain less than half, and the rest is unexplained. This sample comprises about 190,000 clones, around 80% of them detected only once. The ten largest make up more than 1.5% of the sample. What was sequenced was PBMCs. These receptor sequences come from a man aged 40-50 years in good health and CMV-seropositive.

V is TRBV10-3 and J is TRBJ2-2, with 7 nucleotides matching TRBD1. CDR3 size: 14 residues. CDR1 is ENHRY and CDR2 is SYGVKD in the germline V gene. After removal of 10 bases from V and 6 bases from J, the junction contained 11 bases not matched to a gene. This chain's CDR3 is CATKGAQGPGELFF. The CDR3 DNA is TGTGCCACCAAGGGGGCTCAGGGTCCCGGGGAGCTGTTTTTT.

The CDR3: CASSRAGSTDTQYF. DNA for the CDR3: TGTGCCAGCAGTAGGGCGGGTAGCACAGATACGCAGTATTTT. The chain carries TRBV2 and TRBJ2-3; possible D gene TRBD2, 5 bases. This CDR3 is 14 amino acids long. V dropped 5 bases and J dropped 0 bases, with 9 bases sitting between them. Germline lookup yields CDR1 SNHLY and CDR2 FYNNEI.

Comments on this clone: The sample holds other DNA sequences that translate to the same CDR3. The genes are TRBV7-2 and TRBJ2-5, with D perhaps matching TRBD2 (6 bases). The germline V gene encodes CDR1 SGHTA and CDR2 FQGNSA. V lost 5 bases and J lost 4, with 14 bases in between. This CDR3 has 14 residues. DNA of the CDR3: TGTGCCAGCAGCCCAACCCTAGCGAGAGAGACCCAGTACTTC. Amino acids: CASSPTLARETQYF.

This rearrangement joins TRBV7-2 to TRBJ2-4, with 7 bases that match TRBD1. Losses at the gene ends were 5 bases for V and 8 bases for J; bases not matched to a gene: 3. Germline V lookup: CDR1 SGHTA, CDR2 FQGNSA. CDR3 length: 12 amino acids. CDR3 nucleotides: TGTGCCAGCAGCCGACAGGGTCACATTCAGTACTTC. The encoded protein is CASSRQGHIQYF.

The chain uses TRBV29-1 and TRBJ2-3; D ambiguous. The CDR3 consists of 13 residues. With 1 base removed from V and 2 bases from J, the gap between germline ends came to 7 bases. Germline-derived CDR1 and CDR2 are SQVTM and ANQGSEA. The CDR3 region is CSVEGADTDTQYF. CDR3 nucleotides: TGCAGCGTTGAAGGGGCAGACACAGATACGCAGTATTTT.

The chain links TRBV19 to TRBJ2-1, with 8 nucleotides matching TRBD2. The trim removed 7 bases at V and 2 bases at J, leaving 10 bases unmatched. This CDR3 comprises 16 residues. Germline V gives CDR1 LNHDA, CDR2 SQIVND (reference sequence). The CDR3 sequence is CASTLRQGLAYNEQFF. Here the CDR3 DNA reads TGTGCCAGTACCCTAAGGCAGGGACTAGCCTACAATGAGCAGTTCTTC.

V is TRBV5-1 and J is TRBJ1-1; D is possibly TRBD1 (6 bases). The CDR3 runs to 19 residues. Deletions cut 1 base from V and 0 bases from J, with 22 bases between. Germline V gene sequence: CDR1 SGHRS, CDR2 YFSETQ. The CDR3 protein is CASSLWGRLGGFMNTEAFF. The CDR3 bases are TGCGCCAGCAGCTTGTGGGGGCGCTTAGGTGGGTTTATGAACACTGAAGCTTTCTTT.